This T cell receptor (beta chain) was captured in a study of monozygotic twins with inflammatory bowel disease. The study, taken as a whole, reports: A reduction in TCRbeta diversity (inverse Simpson) was seen in IBD patients relative to healthy co-twins. Versus healthy twins, IBD patients showed fewer clonotypes shared with others, especially with disease activity.

A remark on this clonotype: What it binds is not known.

The CDR3 runs to 15 residues. TCRalpha and TCRbeta cDNA went through two nested PCRs of approximately 17 and 9 cycles. After re-calling the 5' RACE reads, TCRdb lists one entry per CDR3 protein, DNA absent. This sample's table reports 330,000 or so distinct CDR3 sequences. Input material: blood. The rearrangement links TRBV12-3 or TRBV12-4 to TRBJ2-5; with no DNA, the TCRdb D assignment of TRBD2 cannot be verified. This sequence was found in a human donor with ulcerative colitis or Crohn's disease, or a healthy co-twin of an affected twin (not recorded which). The chain's CDR3 is CASSRWTSGEETQYF.